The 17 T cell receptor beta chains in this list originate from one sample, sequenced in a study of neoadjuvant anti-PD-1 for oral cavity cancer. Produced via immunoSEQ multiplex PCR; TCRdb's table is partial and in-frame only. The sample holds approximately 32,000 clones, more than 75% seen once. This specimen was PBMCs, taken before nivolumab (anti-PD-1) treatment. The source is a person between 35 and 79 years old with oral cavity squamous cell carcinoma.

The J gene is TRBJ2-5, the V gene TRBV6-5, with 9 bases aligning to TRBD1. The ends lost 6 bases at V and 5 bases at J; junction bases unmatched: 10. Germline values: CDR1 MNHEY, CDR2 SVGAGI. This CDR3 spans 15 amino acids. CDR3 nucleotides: TGTGCCAGCAGGGGCCCGGGACAGGGATTCGAGACCCAGTACTTC. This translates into CASRGPGQGFETQYF.

The CDR3 DNA reads TGCGCCAGCAGCCAACCGGGACTAGCGGGGGGCCTCTCCTACAATGAGCAGTTCTTC. Encoded protein: CASSQPGLAGGLSYNEQFF. The chain uses TRBV4-1 and TRBJ2-1, with TRBD2 matching 15 bases. V gave up 2 bases and J gave up 0 bases; unmatched junction bases: 5. This CDR3 has 19 amino acids. CDR1 and CDR2 (germline): MGHRA, YSYEKL.

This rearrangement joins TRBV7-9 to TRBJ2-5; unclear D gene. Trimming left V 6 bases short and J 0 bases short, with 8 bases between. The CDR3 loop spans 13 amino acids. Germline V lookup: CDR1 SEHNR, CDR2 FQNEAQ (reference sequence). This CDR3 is CASRMGNQETQYF. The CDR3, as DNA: TGTGCCAGCAGGATGGGAAACCAAGAGACCCAGTACTTC.

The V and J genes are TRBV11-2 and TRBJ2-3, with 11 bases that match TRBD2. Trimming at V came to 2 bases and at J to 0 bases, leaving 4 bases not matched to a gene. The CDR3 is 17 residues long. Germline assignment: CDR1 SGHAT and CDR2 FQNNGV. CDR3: CASSLRRLAGSTDTQYF. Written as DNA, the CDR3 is TGTGCCAGCAGCTTACGGCGACTAGCGGGGAGCACAGATACGCAGTATTTT.

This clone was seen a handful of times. As DNA, the CDR3 is TGTGCCAGCAGCCCCGGGAGCAACCTTGAAGCTTTCTTT. Translating gives CASSPGSNLEAFF. The rearrangement joins TRBV9 to TRBJ1-1, with D unclear. The CDR3 has 13 amino acids. V was clipped by 4 bases and J by 7 bases, with 14 bases between them. Germline lookup yields CDR1 SGDLS and CDR2 YYNGEE.

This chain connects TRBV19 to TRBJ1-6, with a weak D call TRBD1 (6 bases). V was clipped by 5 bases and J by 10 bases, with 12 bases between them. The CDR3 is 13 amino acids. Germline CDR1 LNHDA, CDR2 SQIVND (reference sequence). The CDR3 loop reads CASSSGAVSPLHF. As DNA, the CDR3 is TGTGCCAGTAGTTCGGGGGCAGTGTCACCCCTCCACTTT.

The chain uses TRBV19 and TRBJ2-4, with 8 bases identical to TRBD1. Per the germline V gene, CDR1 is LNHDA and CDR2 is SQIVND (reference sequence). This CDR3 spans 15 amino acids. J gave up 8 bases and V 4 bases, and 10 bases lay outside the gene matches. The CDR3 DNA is TGTGCCAGTAGTACTGCCGGACAGGGCGTCGACATTCAGTACTTC. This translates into CASSTAGQGVDIQYF. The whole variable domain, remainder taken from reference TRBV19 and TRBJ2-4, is DGGITQSPKYLFRKEGQNVTLSCEQNLNHDAMYWYRQDPGQGLRLIYYSQIVNDFQKGDIAEGYSVSREKKESFPLTVTSAQKNPTAFYLCASSTAGQGVDIQYFGAGTRLSVL.

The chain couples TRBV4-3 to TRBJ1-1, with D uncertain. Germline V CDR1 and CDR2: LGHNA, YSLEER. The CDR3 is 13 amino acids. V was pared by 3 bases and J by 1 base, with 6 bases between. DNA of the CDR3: TGCGCCAGCAGCCATGGTGGGAACACTGAAGCTTTCTTT. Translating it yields CASSHGGNTEAFF.

The CDR3 region has the DNA TGTGCCACCCTCTCCGGATCTAACTATGGCTACACCTTC. It is translated as CATLSGSNYGYTF. The chain employs TRBV6-5 and TRBJ1-2; no firm D call. This CDR3 is built from 13 residues. With 10 bases removed from V and 0 bases from J, the gap between germline ends came to 12 bases. Germline assignment: CDR1 MNHEY and CDR2 SVGAGI.

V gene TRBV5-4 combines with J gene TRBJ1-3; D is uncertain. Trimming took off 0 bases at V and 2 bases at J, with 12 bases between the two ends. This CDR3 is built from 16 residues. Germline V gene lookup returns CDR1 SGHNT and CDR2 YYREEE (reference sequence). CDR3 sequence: CASSLGTFVTGNTIYF. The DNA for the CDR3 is TGTGCCAGCAGCTTGGGGACGTTCGTCACTGGAAACACCATATATTTT.

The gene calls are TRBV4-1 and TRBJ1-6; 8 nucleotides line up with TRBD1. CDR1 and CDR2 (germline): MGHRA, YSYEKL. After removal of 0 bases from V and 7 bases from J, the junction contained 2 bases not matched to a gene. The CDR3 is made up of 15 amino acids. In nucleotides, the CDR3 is TGCGCCAGCAGCCAAGATCGGACAGGGAATTCACCCCTCCACTTT. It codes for CASSQDRTGNSPLHF.

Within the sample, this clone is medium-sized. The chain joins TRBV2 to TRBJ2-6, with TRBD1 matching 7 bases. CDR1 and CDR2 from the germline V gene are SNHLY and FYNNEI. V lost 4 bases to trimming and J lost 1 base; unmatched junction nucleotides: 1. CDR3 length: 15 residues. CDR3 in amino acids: CASSGQGSGANVLTF. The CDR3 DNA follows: TGTGCCAGCAGTGGACAGGGATCTGGGGCCAACGTCCTGACTTTC.

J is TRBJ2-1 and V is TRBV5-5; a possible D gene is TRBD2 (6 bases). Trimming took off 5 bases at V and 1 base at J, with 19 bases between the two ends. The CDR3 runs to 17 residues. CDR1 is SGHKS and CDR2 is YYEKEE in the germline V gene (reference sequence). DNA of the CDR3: TGTGCCAGCAGTCCCAGGGAGGCCGAAATTTCCTACAATGAGCAGTTCTTC. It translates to CASSPREAEISYNEQFF.

CDR3 bases: TGTGCCAGCAGTCCCCAGGGGAGAGCTAACTATGGCTACACCTTC. Amino acids: CASSPQGRANYGYTF. This chain connects TRBV6-6 to TRBJ1-2; D possibly corresponds to TRBD1 (6 bases). The germline gives CDR1 MNHNY, CDR2 SVGAGI (reference sequence). The V gene lost 5 bases and the J gene lost 0 bases, with 13 bases spanning the gap. This CDR3 spans 15 amino acids.

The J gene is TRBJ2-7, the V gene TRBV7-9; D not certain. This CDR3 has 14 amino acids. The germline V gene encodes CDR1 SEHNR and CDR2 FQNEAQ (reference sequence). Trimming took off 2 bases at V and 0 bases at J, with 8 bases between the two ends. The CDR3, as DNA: TGTGCCAGCAGCTTAATGGCCAGCTCCTACGAGCAGTACTTC. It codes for CASSLMASSYEQYF. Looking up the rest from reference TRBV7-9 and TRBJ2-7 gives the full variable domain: DTGVSQNPRHKITKRGQNVTFRCDPISEHNRLYWYRQTLGQGPEFLTYFQNEAQLEKSRLLSDRFSAERPKGSFSTLEIQRTEQGDSAMYLCASSLMASSYEQYFGPGTRLTVT.

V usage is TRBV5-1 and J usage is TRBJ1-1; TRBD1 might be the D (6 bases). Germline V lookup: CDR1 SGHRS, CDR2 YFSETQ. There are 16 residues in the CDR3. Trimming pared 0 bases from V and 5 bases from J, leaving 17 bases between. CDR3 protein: CASSLAEGGARTEAFF. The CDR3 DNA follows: TGCGCCAGCAGCTTGGCGGAGGGGGGGGCGCGAACTGAAGCTTTCTTT.

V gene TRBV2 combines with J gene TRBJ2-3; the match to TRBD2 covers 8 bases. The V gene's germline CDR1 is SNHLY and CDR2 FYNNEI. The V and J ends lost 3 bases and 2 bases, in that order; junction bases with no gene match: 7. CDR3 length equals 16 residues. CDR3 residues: CASSDGQRGFTDTQYF. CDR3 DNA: TGTGCCAGCAGTGACGGGCAGCGGGGGTTCACAGATACGCAGTATTTT. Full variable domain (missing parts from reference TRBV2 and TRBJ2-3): EPEVTQTPSHQVTQMGQEVILRCVPISNHLYFYWYRQILGQKVEFLVSFYNNEISEKSEIFDDQFSVERPDGSNFTLKIRSTKLEDSAMYFCASSDGQRGFTDTQYFGPGTRLTVL.